This passage covers 15 T cell receptor beta chains from one sample sequenced in a study of Ad26.COV2.S vaccination and SARS-CoV-2 variants listed by TCRdb under 2021. Per the publication, the treatment or condition label means: 19 received Ad26.COV2.S at low or high dose, single or two shots; 5 received placebo; per-sample allocation not given. Repertoires of vaccine and placebo recipients were sequenced from samples collected on day 63 after the first injection. Libraries came from the immunoSEQ multiplex PCR assay. Drawn from immuneACCESS, this table holds only the in-frame rearrangements with V and J called that TCRdb kept. Clones are partly lost; checked studies trace under half to an unresolved V gene and leave the rest unexplained. The sample profile shows about 350,000 clones; around 89% of them were found once. The top ten constitute around 5.3% of the sample. The sequences come from peripheral blood, collected in a trial of Ad26.COV2.S vaccine versus placebo. The source is a person aged 18-60 years who received the Ad26.COV2.S COVID-19 vaccine or a placebo.

J is TRBJ1-1 and V is TRBV27; D is unresolved. This CDR3 comprises 12 residues. Trimming took 6 bases from V and 4 from J, leaving 9 bases between them. Germline V gene lookup returns CDR1 MNHEY and CDR2 SMNVEV (reference sequence). The CDR3 sequence: CASRGIITEAFF. The DNA of the CDR3 is TGTGCCAGCAGGGGGATCATCACTGAAGCTTTCTTT.

The chain uses TRBV4-3 and TRBJ2-7; D is perhaps TRBD1 (5 bases). The germline V gene encodes CDR1 LGHNA and CDR2 YSLEER. V was cut by 0 bases and J by 2 bases, with 11 bases left in between. This CDR3 comprises 15 residues. CDR3 in amino acids: CASSQDGSGTYEQYF. The CDR3 DNA sequence: TGCGCCAGCAGCCAAGATGGGTCAGGGACCTACGAGCAGTACTTC.

V gene TRBV30 combines with J gene TRBJ1-2; D is unresolved. The CDR3 sequence is 14 residues long. The V and J ends lost 0 bases and 4 bases respectively, with 12 bases between them. Germline CDR1 GTSNPN, CDR2 SVGIG (reference sequence). The CDR3 loop is CAWSVGGQGYGYTF. Written as DNA, the CDR3 is TGTGCCTGGAGTGTTGGAGGGCAAGGCTATGGCTACACCTTC.

The rearrangement joins TRBV2 to TRBJ2-3; 11 bases are a match to TRBD1. The trim removed 4 bases at V and 3 bases at J, leaving 3 bases unmatched. The germline V gene encodes CDR1 SNHLY and CDR2 FYNNEI. This CDR3 region has 15 residues. CDR3 region: CASSADRGRTDTQYF. CDR3 nucleotide sequence: TGTGCCAGCAGTGCGGACAGGGGGCGGACAGATACGCAGTATTTT.

The chain links TRBV21-1 to TRBJ1-5. TRBV21-1 is recorded as a pseudogene. The CDR3 is 16 amino acids. This CDR3 reads CASSKRGRKGNQPQHF. CDR3 sequence (DNA): TGTGCCAGCAGCAAACGGGGGAGGAAGGGCAATCAGCCCCAGCATTTT.

This clone was observed a handful of times. V and J are TRBV7-9 and TRBJ1-1; maybe TRBD1 (6 bases). The CDR3 has 13 amino acids. V lost 3 bases, J lost 1 base, and 6 bases lay in between. Germline loops: CDR1 SEHNR, CDR2 FQNEAQ (reference sequence). CDR3 bases: TGTGCCAGCAGCTTGACAGGGAACACTGAAGCTTTCTTT. Translation gives CASSLTGNTEAFF.

V usage is TRBV30 and J usage is TRBJ2-1; no firm D call. Trimming shortened V by 7 bases and J by 3 bases, and 13 bases separated the two germline ends. The CDR3 consists of 13 residues. In germline, CDR1 is GTSNPN, CDR2 SVGIG (reference sequence). The CDR3 here is CAFFGVDYNEQFF. The CDR3 nucleotides are TGTGCCTTCTTTGGAGTGGACTACAATGAGCAGTTCTTC.

Only a few counts were recorded for this clone. The J gene is TRBJ1-1, the V gene TRBV27; D is unresolved. CDR3 length: 14 residues. With 1 base removed from V and 6 bases from J, the gap between germline ends came to 12 bases. Germline CDR1 reads MNHEY; CDR2 reads SMNVEV (reference sequence). CDR3: CASSLFSGIPEAFF. For the CDR3, the DNA is TGTGCCAGCAGTTTATTTTCAGGCATTCCTGAAGCTTTCTTT.

The chain joins TRBV29-1 to TRBJ1-1, with unresolved D. CDR1 is SQVTM, CDR2 ANQGSEA, per germline. The CDR3 totals 12 residues. V was trimmed by 6 bases and J by 3 bases, leaving 11 bases between them. The CDR3 sequence: CSVDPNYTEAFF. CDR3 DNA sequence: TGCAGCGTCGACCCAAATTACACTGAAGCTTTCTTT.

V is TRBV7-2 and J is TRBJ1-5; D is ambiguous. Germline V gives CDR1 SGHTA, CDR2 FQGNSA. With 5 bases removed from V and 4 bases from J, the gap between germline ends came to 9 bases. CDR3 length equals 13 residues. The CDR3 region is CASSKQRNQPQHF. The CDR3 nucleotides read TGTGCCAGCAGCAAGCAAAGAAATCAGCCCCAGCATTTT.

The chain has TRBV28 and TRBJ1-2, with a weak D call TRBD1 (6 bases). Germline loops: CDR1 MDHEN, CDR2 SYDVKM. The CDR3 covers 15 residues. With 4 bases removed from V and 6 bases from J, the gap between germline ends came to 18 bases. The CDR3 DNA is TGTGCCAGCAGTTCCCCGAGGGGGGAGATGAATGGCTACACCTTC. Translating it yields CASSSPRGEMNGYTF.

This clone was observed once. This rearrangement joins TRBV10-3 to TRBJ1-3; D remains ambiguous. Germline V gene lookup returns CDR1 ENHRY and CDR2 SYGVKD. This CDR3 has 15 amino acids. The ends were cut back, 2 bases at V and 3 bases at J, with 11 bases in the middle. The CDR3 DNA follows: TGTGCCATCAGTGAGAGCCTAGGGAATGGAAACACCATATATTTT. Translation: CAISESLGNGNTIYF.

The chain employs TRBV7-8 and TRBJ2-3, with D perhaps matching TRBD1 or TRBD2 (6 bases each). This CDR3 region has 17 residues. The V gene's germline CDR1 is SGHVS and CDR2 FQNEAQ. V was clipped by 1 base and J by 1 base, with 15 bases between them. CDR3 sequence reads: CASSLVLLRGGTDTQYF. CDR3 nucleotides: TGTGCCAGCAGCTTAGTCCTCTTGAGGGGGGGCACAGATACGCAGTATTTT. Supplemented by reference TRBV7-8 and TRBJ2-3, the full variable domain reads GAGVSQSPRYKVAKRGQDVALRCDPISGHVSLFWYQQALGQGPEFLTYFQNEAQLDKSGLPSDRFFAERPEGSVSTLKIQRTQQEDSAVYLCASSLVLLRGGTDTQYFGPGTRLTVL.

The chain recombines TRBV6-1 with TRBJ2-1; D remains unclear. The CDR3 extends over 12 amino acids. V lost 3 bases and J 6 bases, leaving 6 bases between the germline ends. Germline CDR1 reads MNHNS; CDR2 reads SASEGT. The CDR3: CASSDPINEQFF. For the CDR3, the DNA is TGTGCCAGCAGTGACCCCATCAATGAGCAGTTCTTC.

The V call is TRBV27, the J call TRBJ2-3; TRBD2 is a possible D gene (6 bases). V lost 5 bases, J lost 2 bases, and 11 bases lay in between. The germline gives CDR1 MNHEY, CDR2 SMNVEV (reference sequence). The CDR3 consists of 14 residues. In DNA form, the CDR3 reads TGTGCCAGCAGTATGGGACTTACCACAGATACGCAGTATTTT. It specifies CASSMGLTTDTQYF.